The 9 T cell receptor beta chains below all came from one sample that was sequenced in a study of cytotoxic CD8 clonotypes in ibrutinib-treated CLL. Clones were sequenced by immunoSEQ multiplex PCR, and TCRdb holds only the in-frame ones, with some missing. The sample has about 140,000 clones, roughly 90% seen once. Sequenced here: PBMCs, sampled after 12 months of ibrutinib treatment. These receptors originate from a human donor with chronic lymphocytic leukemia.

The rearrangement uses TRBV2 and TRBJ1-2; D is unclear. This CDR3 region has 13 residues. Germline loops: CDR1 SNHLY, CDR2 FYNNEI. Trimming stripped 3 bases from V and 1 base from J, with 6 bases between. CDR3: CASSDQINYGYTF. The DNA for the CDR3 is TGTGCCAGCAGTGACCAGATTAACTATGGCTACACCTTC.

The chain uses TRBV19 and TRBJ2-3; TRBD2 matches at 11 bases. V lost 9 bases and J lost 5; bases outside the gene matches: 10. There are 15 residues in the CDR3. Germline CDR1 and CDR2: LNHDA and SQIVND (reference sequence). CDR3 bases: TGTGCCAGCGGTCTAGCGGGAGGCTTTGGAGATACGCAGTATTTT. Protein: CASGLAGGFGDTQYF.

The chain recombines TRBV5-1 with TRBJ2-5; D is ambiguous. Germline V gene sequence: CDR1 SGHRS, CDR2 YFSETQ. CDR3 length: 16 residues. Trimming took 5 bases from V and 4 from J, leaving 21 bases between them. The CDR3 DNA is TGCGCCAGCAGTTTCACTTCGAGCCTCGGTTCAGAGACCCAGTACTTC. Amino acid sequence: CASSFTSSLGSETQYF.

The rearrangement joins TRBV28 to TRBJ2-7; the D is unclear. This CDR3 is built from 15 residues. V dropped 8 bases and J dropped 0 bases, with 17 bases sitting between them. The germline V gene has CDR1 MDHEN and CDR2 SYDVKM. Here the CDR3 reads CASSSPGESSYEQYF. CDR3 DNA sequence: TGTGCCAGCTCCTCCCCCGGTGAGAGCTCCTACGAGCAGTACTTC.

This clone was detected only once. The rearrangement links TRBV29-1 to TRBJ2-1, with TRBD2 matching over 8 bases. Germline CDR1 and CDR2: SQVTM and ANQGSEA. This CDR3 region has 11 residues. Unmatched junction bases numbered 4, after V lost 7 bases and J lost 8 bases. CDR3 protein: CSGTSSDEQFF. The CDR3 DNA is TGCAGCGGGACTAGCTCTGATGAGCAGTTCTTC.

This chain joins TRBV6-5 and TRBJ2-1, with D perhaps matching TRBD2 (6 bases). This CDR3 is 12 amino acids long. Between the trimmed V and J ends, which lost 0 bases and 12 bases, there was a span of 9 bases. CDR1 is MNHEY, CDR2 SVGAGI, per germline. CDR3 sequence (DNA): TGTGCCAGCAGTTACTCGACGGGACTGCAGTTCTTC. It yields the protein CASSYSTGLQFF.

The CDR3 DNA reads TGTGCCAGCAGAGCTGGGACGACCGGGGAGCTGTTTTTT. Amino acid sequence: CASRAGTTGELFF. The chain uses TRBV9 and TRBJ2-2; D tentatively fits TRBD1 or TRBD2 (5 bases each). V lost 5 bases and J lost 5, with 10 bases in between. This CDR3 is 13 amino acids long. Per the germline V gene, CDR1 is SGDLS and CDR2 is YYNGEE.

The rearrangement links TRBV29-1 to TRBJ1-5; D is possibly TRBD1 (6 bases). The V end was cut by 4 bases, the J end by 0 bases, with 7 bases between. The germline CDR1 and CDR2 sequences are SQVTM and ANQGSEA. CDR3 length equals 13 residues. This CDR3 reads CSVAGDSNQPQHF. The CDR3 region has the DNA TGCAGCGTTGCAGGGGATAGCAATCAGCCCCAGCATTTT.

The gene calls are TRBV7-2 and TRBJ2-2; D perhaps matches TRBD1 (6 bases). V was shortened by 5 bases and J by 3 bases, with 13 bases between the two germline ends. This CDR3 is 15 amino acids long. Per the germline V gene, CDR1 is SGHTA and CDR2 is FQGNSA. The CDR3 DNA reads as TGTGCCAGCAGCGTATGGGACACCGACACCGGGGAGCTGTTTTTT. This sequence encodes CASSVWDTDTGELFF.